This T cell receptor beta chain originates from a study of a mutant IDH1 vaccine in newly diagnosed glioma. Across the study: Previous care, which was radiotherapy, temozolomide, or both, most often involved both.

For this clone: Its antigen is currently unknown.

Sequencing used immunoSEQ multiplex PCR; TCRdb keeps in-frame clones, though not all of them. This table has roughly 60,000 clones, 65% to 75% appearing once. Noted time point: week 35, safety follow-up. All doses held 300 ug of mutant IDH1 20-mer peptide, with topical imiquimod. Each donor presented with a new WHO grade 3 or 4 astrocytoma that tested IDH1-mutant and showed ATRX loss. V lost 8 bases, J lost 4 bases, and 17 bases lay in between. There are 13 residues in the CDR3. Germline CDR1 GTSNPN, CDR2 SVGIG (reference sequence). The receptor's source is a man aged 45-60 years with glioma. The starting material was PBMCs, obtained from a glioma patient whose treatment included an IDH1 peptide vaccine. The chain carries TRBV30 and TRBJ1-1; D is unclear. The CDR3 sequence is CARDGRGGTEAFF. CDR3 DNA: TGTGCCCGCGACGGACGGGGAGGCACTGAAGCTTTCTTT.